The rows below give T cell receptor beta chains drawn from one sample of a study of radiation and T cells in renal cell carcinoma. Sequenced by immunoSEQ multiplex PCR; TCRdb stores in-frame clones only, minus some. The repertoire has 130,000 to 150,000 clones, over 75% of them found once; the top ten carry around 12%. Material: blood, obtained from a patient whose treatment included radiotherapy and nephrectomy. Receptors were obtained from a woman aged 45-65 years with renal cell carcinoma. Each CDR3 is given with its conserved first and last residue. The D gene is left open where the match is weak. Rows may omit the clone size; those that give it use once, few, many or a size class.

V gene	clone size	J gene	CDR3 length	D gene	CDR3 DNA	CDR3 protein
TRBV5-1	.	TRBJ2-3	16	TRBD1	TGCGCCAGCAGTTTAGCCGGGACAGGGGGGATGAATACGCAGTATTTT	CASSLAGTGGMNTQYF
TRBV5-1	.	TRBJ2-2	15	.	TGCGCCAGCAGCTTAGGGGGGCGCGACACCGGGGAGCTGTTTTTT	CASSLGGRDTGELFF
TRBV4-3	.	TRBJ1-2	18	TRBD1	TGCGCCAGCAGCCAAGATCAGGGGACCGGGACAGGGTACTATGGCTACACCTTC	CASSQDQGTGTGYYGYTF
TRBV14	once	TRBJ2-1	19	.	TGTGCCAGCAGCCAAGTTACAGTTTTCGGGCTGAGCTCCTACAATGAGCAGTTCTTC	CASSQVTVFGLSSYNEQFF
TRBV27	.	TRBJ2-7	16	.	TGTGCCAGCAGTTTAGCGCACAGGGGGGGCACCTACGAGCAGTACTTC	CASSLAHRGGTYEQYF
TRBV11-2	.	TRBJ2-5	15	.	TGTGCCAGCAGCAGTTGGGTAGGAGGCGGCGAGACCCAGTACTTC	CASSSWVGGGETQYF
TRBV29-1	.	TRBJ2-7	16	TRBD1	TGCAGCGTTCTCGGACAGGGGGCTAAAAGCTCCTACGAGCAGTACTTC	CSVLGQGAKSSYEQYF
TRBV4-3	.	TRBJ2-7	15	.	TGCGCCAGCAGCCGATCAGGACAGACTAACTACGAGCAGTACTTC	CASSRSGQTNYEQYF
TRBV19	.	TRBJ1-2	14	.	TGTGCCAGTAGTATAGAAGCCGACAACTATGGCTACACCTTC	CASSIEADNYGYTF
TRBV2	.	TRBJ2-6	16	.	TGTGCCAGCTATCCGGGGTTAGGATCTGGGGCCAACGTCCTGACTTTC	CASYPGLGSGANVLTF
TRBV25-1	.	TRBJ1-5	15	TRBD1	TGTGCCAGCAGTGACCCTGGACAGGCGCATCAGCCCCAGCATTTT	CASSDPGQAHQPQHF
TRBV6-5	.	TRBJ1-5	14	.	TGTGCCAGCAGTTACAGGCAGGGCAATCAGCCCCAGCATTTT	CASSYRQGNQPQHF
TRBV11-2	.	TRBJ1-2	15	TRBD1	TGTGCCAGCAGCTTGGAATCGGACAGGGGGTATGGCTACACCTTC	CASSLESDRGYGYTF
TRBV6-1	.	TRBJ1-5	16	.	TGTGCCAGCAGTGAAGGAGTGCCCCAAGGGAATCAGCCCCAGCATTTT	CASSEGVPQGNQPQHF
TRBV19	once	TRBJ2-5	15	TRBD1	TGTGCCAGTAGTACTCCCGGGACAGGGGGGGAGACCCAGTACTTC	CASSTPGTGGETQYF
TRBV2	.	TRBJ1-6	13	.	TGTGCCAGCAGAACCGGGGGGCTCTCACCCCTCCACTTT	CASRTGGLSPLHF
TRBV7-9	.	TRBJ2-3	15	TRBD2	TGTGCCAGCAGCCTCTGGACGGGACTAGCAGATACGCAGTATTTT	CASSLWTGLADTQYF
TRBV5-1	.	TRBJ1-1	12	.	TGCGCCAGCAGCTTACTGAACACTGAAGCTTTCTTT	CASSLLNTEAFF
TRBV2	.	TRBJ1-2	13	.	TGTGCCAGCAGCGCGGGTAGGGCAGGGGGCTACACCTTC	CASSAGRAGGYTF
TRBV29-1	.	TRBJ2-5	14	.	TGCAGCGTTGAATCCCTGGGGTACCTGGGGACCCAGTACTTC	CSVESLGYLGTQYF
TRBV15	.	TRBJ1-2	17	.	TGTGCCACCAGCAGAGATGAATCATCCGGGTCTAGGAATGGCTACACCTTC	CATSRDESSGSRNGYTF
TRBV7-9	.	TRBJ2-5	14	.	TGTGCCAGCAGCTTATCTCACGCGCAAGAGACCCAGTACTTC	CASSLSHAQETQYF
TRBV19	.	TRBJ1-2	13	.	TGTGCCAGTAGTATCCGGGAAAACTATGGCTACACCTTC	CASSIRENYGYTF
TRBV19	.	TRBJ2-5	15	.	TGTGCCAGTAGCCGCCACAGGTTAGGACAAGAGACCCAGTACTTC	CASSRHRLGQETQYF
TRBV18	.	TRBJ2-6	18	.	TGTGCCAGCTCACCACCACCCAGCTTCGACTCTGGGGCCAACGTCCTGACTTTC	CASSPPPSFDSGANVLTF
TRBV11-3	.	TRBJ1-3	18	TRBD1	TGTGCCAGCAGCTGGAAGGGACAGGGGATTTACTCTGGAAACACCATATATTTT	CASSWKGQGIYSGNTIYF
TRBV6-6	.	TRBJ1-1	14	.	TGTGCCAGCAGTTACGAGGGGGTTCGGACTGAAGCTTTCTTT	CASSYEGVRTEAFF
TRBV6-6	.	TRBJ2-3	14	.	TGTGCCAGCAGGACCGGACTATCTCGGGATACGCAGTATTTT	CASRTGLSRDTQYF
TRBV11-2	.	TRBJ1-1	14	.	TGTGCCAGCAGCTTAGGAAGGGGTAGCACTGAAGCTTTCTTT	CASSLGRGSTEAFF
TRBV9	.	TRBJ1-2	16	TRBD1	TGTGCCAGCAGCTCAGCAAGTTTCGACAGGGGGCCTGGCTACACCTTC	CASSSASFDRGPGYTF
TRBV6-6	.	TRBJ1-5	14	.	TGTGCCAGCAGACCACCTGGGAACAATCAGCCCCAGCATTTT	CASRPPGNNQPQHF
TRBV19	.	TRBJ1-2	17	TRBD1	TGTGCCAGTAGTATCATCCAGGGGGGAAATTTCCCCTATGGCTACACCTTC	CASSIIQGGNFPYGYTF
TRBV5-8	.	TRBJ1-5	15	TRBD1	TGTGCCAGCAGCTTGGACAGGGGATACAATCAGCCCCAGCATTTT	CASSLDRGYNQPQHF
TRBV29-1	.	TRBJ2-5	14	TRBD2	TGCAGCGTTGAAGTTGCGGGGGGTTGGGAGACCCAGTACTTC	CSVEVAGGWETQYF
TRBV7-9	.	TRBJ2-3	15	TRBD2	TGTGCCAGCAGTCCCAGCGGGGGGGCCGGAGATACGCAGTATTTT	CASSPSGGAGDTQYF
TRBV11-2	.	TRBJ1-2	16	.	TGTGCCAGCAGCTTAGTATCTGGGTTTGGTAACTATGGCTACACCTTC	CASSLVSGFGNYGYTF
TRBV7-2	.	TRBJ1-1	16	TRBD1	TGTGCCAGCAGCCAAAACAGGGGAATGACGAACACTGAAGCTTTCTTT	CASSQNRGMTNTEAFF
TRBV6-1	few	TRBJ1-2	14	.	TGTGCCAGCAGTGAAGCATGGCTGAACTATGGCTACACCTTC	CASSEAWLNYGYTF
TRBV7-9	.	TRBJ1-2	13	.	TGTGCCAGCAGCCAACAGGGAGGCTATGGCTACACCTTC	CASSQQGGYGYTF
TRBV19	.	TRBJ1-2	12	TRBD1	TGTGCCACCGACAGGGAAGACTATGGCTACACCTTC	CATDREDYGYTF
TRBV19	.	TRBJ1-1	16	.	TGTGCCAGTAGTATAGATCTGAGACATAAGAACACTGAAGCTTTCTTT	CASSIDLRHKNTEAFF
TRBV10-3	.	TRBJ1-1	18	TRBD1	TGTGCCATCAGTCCCACCCTTAGACAGGGCAGCATGAACACTGAAGCTTTCTTT	CAISPTLRQGSMNTEAFF
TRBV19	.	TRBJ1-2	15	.	TGTGCCAGTACCGCGGGACTATCCGCGGTCTATGGCTACACCTTC	CASTAGLSAVYGYTF
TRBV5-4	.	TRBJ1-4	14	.	TGTGCCAGCAGCTTTCTTCGACACTCTGAAAAACTGTTTTTT	CASSFLRHSEKLFF
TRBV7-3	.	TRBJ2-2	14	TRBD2	TGTGCCAGCAGCCCGGGGGGGCGCACCGGGGAGCTGTTTTTT	CASSPGGRTGELFF
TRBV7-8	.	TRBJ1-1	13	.	TGTGCCAGCACGCAGGGGCGGGCCACTGAAGCTTTCTTT	CASTQGRATEAFF
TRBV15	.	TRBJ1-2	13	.	TGTGCCACCTACAACCCAGGGGCCTATGGCTACACCTTC	CATYNPGAYGYTF
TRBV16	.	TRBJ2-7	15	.	TGTGCCAGCAGTCCGAGGCGGGGAAGCTCCTACGAGCAGTACTTC	CASSPRRGSSYEQYF
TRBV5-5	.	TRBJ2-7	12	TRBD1	TGTGCCAGCAGCCTATTAGTGCAGGGACAGAACTTC	CASSLLVQGQNF
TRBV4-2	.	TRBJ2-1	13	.	TGTGCCAGCAGCCGCGGAGGGGGGAATGAGCAGTTCTTC	CASSRGGGNEQFF
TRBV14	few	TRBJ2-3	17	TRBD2	TGTGCCAGCAGCCAGGATATACTAGCGGGGTACACAGATACGCAGTATTTT	CASSQDILAGYTDTQYF
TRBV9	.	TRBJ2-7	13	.	TGTGCCAGCAGCGTAGGAACCACTTACGAGCAGTACTTC	CASSVGTTYEQYF
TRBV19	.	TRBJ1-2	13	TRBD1	TGTGCCAGTAGTGGGACAGGCAACTATGGCTACACCTTC	CASSGTGNYGYTF
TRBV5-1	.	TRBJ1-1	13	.	TGCGCCAGCAGCTTCTCAGGGAACACTGAAGCTTTCTTT	CASSFSGNTEAFF
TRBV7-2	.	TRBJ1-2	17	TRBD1	TGTGCCAGCAGCGAGGGGGCTCCGGGACAGGGATATTATGGCTACACCTTC	CASSEGAPGQGYYGYTF